A selection of T cell receptor beta chains follows, all from one sample in a study of T cell responses to AZD1222 COVID-19 vaccine. Produced via immunoSEQ multiplex PCR; TCRdb's table is partial and in-frame only. The sample yields under 200,000 clones, about nine tenths seen once. Sequences were derived from peripheral blood, sampled on day 0 of AZD1222 vaccination. The receptors stem from an adult in good health. CDR3s leave out the opening cysteine and the closing phenylalanine or tryptophan. The size entry is marked missing in some rows and otherwise reads once, few, many or a size class.

V	J	size	CDR3
TRBV3-1/TRBV3-2	TRBJ1-2	few	ASSPSNLLNYGYT
TRBV27	TRBJ1-2	.	ASSGGRNYGYT
TRBV7-8	TRBJ1-1	.	ASSKQAQNTEAF
TRBV10-2	TRBJ1-6	.	ASSETGGLNSPLH
TRBV14	TRBJ1-3	few	ASSQDRITIY
TRBV18	TRBJ2-6	.	ASSPHDGSGANVLT
TRBV6-2/TRBV6-3	TRBJ1-3	once	ASSFGHPSSGNTIY
TRBV15	TRBJ1-2	.	ATSRDRSPAANYGYT
TRBV6-1	TRBJ1-1	.	ASSEAPMNTEAF
TRBV6-5	TRBJ2-3	.	ASRTAGDTDTQY
TRBV29-1	TRBJ1-1	once	SVEDWRTGGHTEAF
TRBV7-9	TRBJ1-1	.	ASSLTREAF
TRBV5-6	TRBJ1-1	.	ASSLGGGANTEAF
TRBV3-1/TRBV3-2	TRBJ2-3	.	ASSQEWGGGATDTQY